The TCR beta chain described here comes from a study of cytomegalovirus exposure and HLA in healthy donors. The CDR3 runs to 15 residues. Germline V gene sequence: CDR1 SGHTA, CDR2 FQGNSA. Trimming removed 0 bases from V and 4 bases from J, with 11 bases in between. 60 Vbeta and 13 Jbeta primers were used in PCR. In the original processing: Unique TCR beta chains totaled roughly 81 million in a later count, with around 11 million of them shared. Assay: immunoSEQ multiplex PCR; the TCRdb copy retains only in-frame clones and omits some. That table supplies the V and J calls and clone size; D and trimming were determined from the DNA. The sample lists around 97,000 clones, roughly four fifths occurring once. The study's findings and limits: Most subjects had HLA-A and HLA-B alleles reportedly predicted accurately by TCR beta sequences. In vitro, a few CMV-associated chains proved specific for CMV antigens.

A note on this clone: Its antigen is still unknown.

The source is a man aged 40-55 years in good health and CMV-seropositive. Sequencing used PBMCs. The J gene is TRBJ2-3, the V gene TRBV7-2; D may be TRBD1 (7 bases). The CDR3 bases are TGTGCCAGCAGCTTAGCACCCAGGGGGGCAGATACGCAGTATTTT. Protein: CASSLAPRGADTQYF.